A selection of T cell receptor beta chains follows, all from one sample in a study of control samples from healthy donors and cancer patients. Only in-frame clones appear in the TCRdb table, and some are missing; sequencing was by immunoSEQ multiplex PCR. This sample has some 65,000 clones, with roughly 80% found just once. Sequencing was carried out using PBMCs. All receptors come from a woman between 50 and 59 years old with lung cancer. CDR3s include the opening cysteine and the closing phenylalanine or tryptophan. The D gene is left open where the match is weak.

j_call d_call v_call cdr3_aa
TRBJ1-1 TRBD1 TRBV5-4 CASSLGQQNTEAFF
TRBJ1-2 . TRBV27 CASSLKITGFYTF
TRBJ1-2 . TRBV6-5 CASSLYGTQTAQTF
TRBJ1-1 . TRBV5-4 CASTSQGSEAFF
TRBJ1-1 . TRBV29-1 CSALRSMNTEAFF
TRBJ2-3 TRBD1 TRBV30 CAWRTGGYTQYF
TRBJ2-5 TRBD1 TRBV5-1 CASSLGGTGEETQYF
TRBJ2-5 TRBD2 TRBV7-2 CASSLVTSAEETQYF
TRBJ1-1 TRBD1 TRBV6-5 CASSYADRGRTEAFF
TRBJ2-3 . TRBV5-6 CASSLGRTDTQYF
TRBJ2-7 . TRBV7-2 CASSPSLSSYEQYF
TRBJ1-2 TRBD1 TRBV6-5 CASSYRDSSLGGYTF
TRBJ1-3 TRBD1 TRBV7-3 CASSLDRENTIYF
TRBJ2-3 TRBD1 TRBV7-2 CASSLGAGGRTDTQYF
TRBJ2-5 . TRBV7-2 CASSLGAGPQETQYF
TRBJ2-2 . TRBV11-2 CASSFEVTGELFF
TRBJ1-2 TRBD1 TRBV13 CASSFLGQGHGYTF
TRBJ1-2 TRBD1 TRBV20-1 CSHRGDYGYTF
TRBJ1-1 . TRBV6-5 CASRGTNTEAFF
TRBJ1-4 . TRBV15 CATSRGRLNEKLFF
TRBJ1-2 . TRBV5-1 CASSLGNKGDYGYTF
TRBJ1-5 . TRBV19 CASGLGPYSNQPQHF
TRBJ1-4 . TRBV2 CASSERFGGGEKLFF
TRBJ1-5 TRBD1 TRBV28 CASVPTRQGNQPQHF
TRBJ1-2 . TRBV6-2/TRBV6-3 CASSYSDHIRGYTF
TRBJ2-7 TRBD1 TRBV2 CASSRQGSYYEQYF
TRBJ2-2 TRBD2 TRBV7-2 CASSFGLVTGELFF